The TCR beta chain under discussion was sequenced for a study of shared clonotypes between healthy human individuals. The protocol was immunoSEQ multiplex PCR, while the TCRdb copy is restricted to in-frame clones and leaves out a portion. The sample holds about 1.5 million clones, 98% seen once. General study results and limits: Clonotypes shared by all four sorted-subset donors had higher generation probabilities than non-shared clonotypes.

As to this clone: Its antigen is as yet unknown.

V was cut by 5 bases and J by 3 bases, with 10 bases left in between. CDR1 is SSHAT, CDR2 FNYEAQ, per germline (reference sequence). This CDR3 has 14 amino acids. This sequence originates from a young man in good health. Material: naive CD4+ T cells sorted from blood. Specified subset: CD45RA+ positively selected. The chain has TRBV7-7 and TRBJ2-2, with D maybe TRBD1 (6 bases). CDR3 coding DNA: TGTGCCAGCAGCCTATACAGGGACACCGGGGAGCTGTTTTTT. Its translation: CASSLYRDTGELFF.